Each of the 30 T cell receptor beta chains below was sequenced from the same sample in a study of cytomegalovirus exposure and HLA in healthy donors. This PCR relied on a set of 60 Vbeta primers and 13 Jbeta primers. Some clones are missing from TCRdb's copy, which holds only in-frame ones; the method was immunoSEQ multiplex PCR. The profile covers approximately 100,000 clones, with around 80% appearing a single time and 1.2% taken by the ten largest. The sample comprised PBMCs. These receptor sequences come from a woman aged 18 to 35 in good health and CMV-seronegative.

The sample holds one count of this clone. The chain couples TRBV28 to TRBJ2-7; 10 positions agree with TRBD2. The CDR3 is 14 amino acids. Germline CDR1 is MDHEN and CDR2 is SYDVKM. V lost 8 bases and J lost 5; bases outside the gene matches: 9. CDR3 sequence reads: CASDSLAGVHEQYF. The CDR3, as DNA: TGTGCCAGCGACTCGCTAGCGGGAGTGCACGAGCAGTACTTC.

In DNA form, the CDR3 reads TGCGCCAGCAGCCAAGTTCGGGGGAACACTGAAGCTTTCTTT. Translating it yields CASSQVRGNTEAFF. This chain uses TRBV4-1 with TRBJ1-1; no clear D gene. Trimming removed 1 base at V and 1 base at J, with 7 bases between. This CDR3 comprises 14 residues. The V gene's germline CDR1 is MGHRA and CDR2 YSYEKL.

Notes on this clone: Since no conserved phenylalanine or tryptophan closes the CDR3, a read error is the likely cause. The chain is built from TRBV28 and TRBJ2-7, with TRBD2 identical over 10 bases. V lost 5 bases to trimming and J lost 2 bases; unmatched junction nucleotides: 6. The CDR3 sequence is 15 residues long. Germline lookup yields CDR1 MDHEN and CDR2 SYDVKM. CDR3 sequence: CASSPTLAGAYEQYL. The DNA of the CDR3 is TGTGCCAGCAGTCCCACCCTAGCGGGAGCCTACGAGCAGTACCTC.

The J gene is TRBJ2-5, the V gene TRBV28; 9 bases map to TRBD1. This CDR3 region has 15 residues. Trimming cost V 6 bases and J 5 bases; bases outside gene matches: 10. Germline lookup yields CDR1 MDHEN and CDR2 SYDVKM. The CDR3 coding sequence is TGTGCCAGCAGACTAGGGACAGGGAACGAGGAGACCCAGTACTTC. Encoded protein: CASRLGTGNEETQYF.

The rearrangement joins TRBV4-1 to TRBJ1-4; D gene uncertain. This CDR3 has 12 residues. The V gene lost 1 base and the J gene lost 6 bases, with 3 bases spanning the gap. From germline, CDR1 is MGHRA and CDR2 YSYEKL. The CDR3 is CASSQAYEKLFF. As DNA, the CDR3 is TGCGCCAGCAGCCAAGCTTATGAAAAACTGTTTTTT.

The CDR3 sequence: CASSLGAAHQVAPYGYTF. The CDR3, as DNA: TGTGCCAGCAGCTTAGGGGCAGCCCACCAAGTGGCTCCCTATGGCTACACCTTC. The rearrangement uses TRBV7-6 and TRBJ1-2; D is unresolved. The CDR3 contains 18 residues. Germline lookup yields CDR1 SGHVS and CDR2 FNYEAQ. V lost 1 base and J 4 bases, leaving 22 bases between the germline ends.

The chain recombines TRBV28 with TRBJ2-7; D not resolved. Trimming left V 7 bases short and J 2 bases short, with 9 bases between. The CDR3 extends over 12 amino acids. Germline V gene sequence: CDR1 MDHEN, CDR2 SYDVKM. The CDR3 here is CASTRSTYEQYF. The CDR3, as DNA: TGTGCCAGCACGCGAAGCACCTACGAGCAGTACTTC.

A few counts support this clone. The chain carries TRBV18 and TRBJ2-7; D perhaps matches TRBD1 (6 bases). The germline gives CDR1 KGHSH, CDR2 LQKENI. The CDR3 is 14 amino acids. The V end lost 3 bases, the J end lost 1 base, and 10 bases lay between the germline ends. In DNA, the CDR3 is TGTGCCAGCTCACCTACAGGGCCTTCCTACGAGCAGTACTTC. It yields the protein CASSPTGPSYEQYF. Based on the CDR3 plus reference TRBV18 and TRBJ2-7, the full variable domain is NAGVMQNPRHLVRRRGQEARLRCSPMKGHSHVYWYRQLPEEGLKFMVYLQKENIIDESGMPKERFSAEFPKEGPSILRIQQVVRGDSAAYFCASSPTGPSYEQYFGPGTRLTVT.

This clone was picked up one time. Different DNA sequences within this sample yield the same CDR3. The J gene is TRBJ2-3, the V gene TRBV7-3, with 7 bases identical to TRBD2. The J segment lost 0 bases and the V segment lost 5 bases, leaving 5 bases of the junction unmatched. The CDR3 covers 15 residues. Germline assignment: CDR1 SGHTA and CDR2 FQGTGA. This chain's CDR3 is CASSLLAVSTDTQYF. The CDR3 DNA sequence: TGTGCCAGCAGCCTGCTAGCGGTTAGCACAGATACGCAGTATTTT.

This clone was seen a single time. V is TRBV28 and J is TRBJ2-7; 7 bases line up with TRBD1. Germline V CDR1 and CDR2: MDHEN, SYDVKM. The CDR3 consists of 15 residues. The junction had 13 bases not matched to a gene; V was cut back by 4 bases and J by 7 bases. The CDR3 region has the DNA TGTGCCAGCAGTTCCCCCGGGACAGATGTAGGGGAGCAGTACTTC. It translates to CASSSPGTDVGEQYF.

The chain is built from TRBV25-1 and TRBJ1-6, with unresolved D. Germline CDR1 and CDR2: MGHDK and SYGVNS. Trimming took off 5 bases at V and 0 bases at J, with 5 bases between the two ends. CDR3 length: 14 amino acids. The CDR3 DNA sequence: TGTGCCAGCAGTAGGAGCTCCTATAATTCACCCCTCCACTTT. It specifies CASSRSSYNSPLHF. The full variable domain, its missing parts supplied by reference TRBV25-1 and TRBJ1-6, is EADIYQTPRYLVIGTGKKITLECSQTMGHDKMYWYQQDPGMELHLIHYSYGVNSTEKGDLSSESTVSRIRTEHFPLTLESARPSHTSQYLCASSRSSYNSPLHFGNGTRLTVT.

This sequence joins TRBV27 and TRBJ1-2; 9 nucleotides line up with TRBD1. V trimming: 5 bases; J trimming: 5 bases; junction bases outside the gene matches: 0. CDR3 length: 12 amino acids. Germline V gives CDR1 MNHEY, CDR2 SMNVEV (reference sequence). CDR3 coding DNA: TGTGCCAGCAGTGGGACAGGGTATGGCTACACCTTC. This gives the protein CASSGTGYGYTF.

The chain links TRBV27 to TRBJ2-1, with a weak D call TRBD1 (6 bases). V was clipped by 4 bases and J by 2 bases, with 9 bases between them. This CDR3 spans 14 amino acids. CDR1 is MNHEY and CDR2 is SMNVEV in the germline V gene (reference sequence). CDR3 region: CASSSDSPYNEQFF. CDR3 coding DNA: TGTGCCAGCAGTTCGGACAGCCCCTACAATGAGCAGTTCTTC.

This clone was recorded once. CDR3 residues: CAISESRADTQYF. CDR3 in DNA: TGTGCCATCAGTGAGTCGAGGGCGGATACGCAGTATTTT. The genes are TRBV10-3 and TRBJ2-3; TRBD2 is a possible D gene (5 bases). Germline CDR1 ENHRY, CDR2 SYGVKD. Trimming took 0 bases from V and 6 from J, leaving 7 bases between them. This CDR3 comprises 13 residues.

The gene calls are TRBV10-3 and TRBJ2-7; tentatively, D is TRBD1 (6 bases). The germline gives CDR1 ENHRY, CDR2 SYGVKD. With 6 bases removed from V and 2 bases from J, the gap between germline ends came to 14 bases. This CDR3 contains 14 residues. The CDR3 DNA follows: TGTGCCATCAGAGGACAGACAAAAACCTACGAGCAGTACTTC. Protein: CAIRGQTKTYEQYF.

This chain links TRBV28 with TRBJ2-5; possibly TRBD2 for D (6 bases). The V end was cut by 8 bases, the J end by 4 bases, with 20 bases between. The CDR3 is made up of 15 amino acids. Germline CDR1 MDHEN, CDR2 SYDVKM. The DNA of the CDR3 is TGTGCCAGCGAGACGGGAGAAGGAGTTGTAGAGACCCAGTACTTC. Translating gives CASETGEGVVETQYF.

The chain is built from TRBV27 and TRBJ2-1, with D unresolved. This CDR3 contains 15 residues. Trimming took 4 bases from V and 7 from J, leaving 17 bases between them. Germline CDR1 and CDR2: MNHEY and SMNVEV (reference sequence). DNA of the CDR3: TGTGCCAGCAGTTCATCCCTTGATCGGAGAAATGAGCAGTTCTTC. It codes for CASSSSLDRRNEQFF.

This clone has only a few counts. The rearrangement uses TRBV28 and TRBJ2-7; 7 nucleotides match TRBD2. Germline CDR1 and CDR2: MDHEN and SYDVKM. This CDR3 has 15 amino acids. V dropped 7 bases and J dropped 0; count of bases not matched to a gene: 9. CDR3: CASNTLAAPSYEQYF. CDR3 coding DNA: TGTGCCAGCAATACCCTAGCGGCTCCCTCCTACGAGCAGTACTTC.

The CDR3, as DNA: TGTGCCAGCAGCGCCGGTTCCGGGACAGGGTCCTACAATGAGCAGTTCTTC. It translates to CASSAGSGTGSYNEQFF. The genes are TRBV11-3 and TRBJ2-1, with 9 positions matching TRBD1. The CDR3 spans 17 residues. After removal of 5 bases from V and 1 base from J, the junction contained 9 bases not matched to a gene. Germline V gene sequence: CDR1 SGHNT, CDR2 YENEEA.

This clone was observed once. The rearrangement joins TRBV19 to TRBJ2-3, with 9 nucleotides matching TRBD2. J was trimmed by 2 bases and V by 4 bases; bases with no gene match: 4. The CDR3 runs 15 residues. Germline CDR1 and CDR2: LNHDA and SQIVND (reference sequence). CDR3 sequence (DNA): TGTGCCAGTAGTACTCTAGCGGGGCCCACAGATACGCAGTATTTT. It codes for CASSTLAGPTDTQYF.

This chain links TRBV7-6 with TRBJ2-1, with D perhaps TRBD2 (7 bases). Per the germline V gene, CDR1 is SGHVS and CDR2 is FNYEAQ. This CDR3 is 13 amino acids long. The V end lost 5 bases, the J end lost 10 bases, and 15 bases lay between the germline ends. The chain's CDR3 is CASSPSGGLEQFF. DNA of the CDR3: TGTGCCAGCAGCCCCTCGGGGGGCTTAGAGCAGTTCTTC.

The gene calls are TRBV2 and TRBJ1-1; 8 bases are shared with TRBD1. The V gene's germline CDR1 is SNHLY and CDR2 FYNNEI. Trimming cost V 9 bases and J 8 bases; bases outside gene matches: 14. The CDR3 is 14 residues long. The chain's CDR3 is CARRNRGIGGEAFF. In DNA, the CDR3 is TGTGCCAGGCGGAACAGGGGGATAGGGGGAGAAGCTTTCTTT.

This clone came up a few times. The V gene is TRBV5-1, the J gene TRBJ2-2, with D uncertain. Trimming left V 7 bases short and J 3 bases short, with 4 bases between. The CDR3 is made up of 11 amino acids. Germline loops: CDR1 SGHRS, CDR2 YFSETQ. The CDR3 sequence: CASSDTGELFF. Here the CDR3 DNA reads TGCGCCAGCTCGGACACCGGGGAGCTGTTTTTT.

V gene TRBV5-1 combines with J gene TRBJ1-4, with D possibly matching TRBD1 (6 bases). Germline lookup yields CDR1 SGHRS and CDR2 YFSETQ. Trimming left V 4 bases short and J 5 bases short, with 12 bases between. This CDR3 has 14 residues. The CDR3 sequence is CASSVTQGNEKLFF. DNA of the CDR3: TGCGCCAGCAGCGTAACACAGGGAAATGAAAAACTGTTTTTT.

The CDR3 loop is CASSLDRGRILEKLFF. The CDR3 nucleotides read TGTGCCAGCAGCTTAGACAGGGGGCGCATCTTAGAAAAACTGTTTTTT. J is TRBJ1-4 and V is TRBV7-9, with 9 bases that match TRBD1. CDR1 and CDR2 (germline): SEHNR, FQNEAQ (reference sequence). Trimming took 1 base from V and 8 from J; bases not matched to a gene: 8. The CDR3 extends over 16 amino acids.

This chain joins TRBV2 and TRBJ2-3, with 11 bases that match TRBD2. The CDR3 runs to 22 residues. Looked up from germline, CDR1 is SNHLY and CDR2 is FYNNEI. With 2 bases clipped from V and 0 bases from J, the junction kept 19 bases outside the gene matches. This CDR3 reads CASSEPGGRLAGHEESTDTQYF. The CDR3 DNA reads as TGTGCCAGCAGTGAACCCGGGGGGAGACTAGCGGGACACGAGGAAAGCACAGATACGCAGTATTTT. The full variable domain, rest sourced from reference TRBV2 and TRBJ2-3, is EPEVTQTPSHQVTQMGQEVILRCVPISNHLYFYWYRQILGQKVEFLVSFYNNEISEKSEIFDDQFSVERPDGSNFTLKIRSTKLEDSAMYFCASSEPGGRLAGHEESTDTQYFGPGTRLTVL.

The chain has TRBV5-6 and TRBJ2-3, with TRBD1 matching 12 bases. This CDR3 region has 15 residues. The V gene end was trimmed by 4 bases and the J gene end by 10 bases; junction bases not matched to a gene: 10. Germline V gene data show CDR1 as SGHDT and CDR2 as YYEEEE. The CDR3 nucleotides read TGTGCCAGCAGCAAAGCCGGGACAGGGGGCTCCTCGCAGTATTTT. As protein: CASSKAGTGGSSQYF.

The genes are TRBV28 and TRBJ2-7; D gene unclear. This CDR3 has 14 residues. Per the germline V gene, CDR1 is MDHEN and CDR2 is SYDVKM. The V end lost 8 bases, the J end lost 3 bases, and 17 bases lay between the germline ends. CDR3 DNA: TGTGCCAGCGGCCAACAGAAACCCTACTACGAGCAGTACTTC. It codes for CASGQQKPYYEQYF.

This chain connects TRBV6-5 to TRBJ2-1, with a tentative D call TRBD1 (5 bases). The length of the CDR3 is 13 residues. Germline CDR1 MNHEY, CDR2 SVGAGI. Trimming cost V 9 bases and J 0 bases, with 9 bases left between them. Here the CDR3 reads CASRQSSYNEQFF. Here the CDR3 DNA reads TGTGCCAGTAGACAGAGCTCCTACAATGAGCAGTTCTTC.

The genes are TRBV27 and TRBJ2-2; the D is unclear. This CDR3 is built from 14 residues. The germline V gene has CDR1 MNHEY and CDR2 SMNVEV (reference sequence). Trimming shortened V by 3 bases and J by 0 bases, and 5 bases separated the two germline ends. This CDR3 reads CASSFAPNTGELFF. CDR3 DNA: TGTGCCAGCAGTTTCGCGCCGAACACCGGGGAGCTGTTTTTT.